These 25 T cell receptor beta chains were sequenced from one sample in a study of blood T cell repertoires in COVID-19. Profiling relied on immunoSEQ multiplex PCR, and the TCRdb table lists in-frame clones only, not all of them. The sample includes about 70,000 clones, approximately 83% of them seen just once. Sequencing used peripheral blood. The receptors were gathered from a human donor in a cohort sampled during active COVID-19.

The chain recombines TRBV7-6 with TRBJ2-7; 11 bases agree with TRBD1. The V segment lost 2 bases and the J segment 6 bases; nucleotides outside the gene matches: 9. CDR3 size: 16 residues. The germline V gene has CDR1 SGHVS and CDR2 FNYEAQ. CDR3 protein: CASSLLLSGTGGEQYF. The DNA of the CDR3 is TGTGCCAGCAGCTTACTGCTCTCCGGGACAGGGGGCGAGCAGTACTTC.

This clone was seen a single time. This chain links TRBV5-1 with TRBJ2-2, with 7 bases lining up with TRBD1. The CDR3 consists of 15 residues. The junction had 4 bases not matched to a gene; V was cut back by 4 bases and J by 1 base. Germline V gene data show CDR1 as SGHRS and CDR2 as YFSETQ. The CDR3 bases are TGCGCCAGCAGCCCTAGGACAGGGAACACCGGGGAGCTGTTTTTT. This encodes CASSPRTGNTGELFF. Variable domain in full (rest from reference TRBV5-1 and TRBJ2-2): KAGVTQTPRYLIKTRGQQVTLSCSPISGHRSVSWYQQTPGQGLQFLFEYFSETQRNKGNFPGRFSGRQFSNSRSEMNVSTLELGDSALYLCASSPRTGNTGELFFGEGSRLTVL.

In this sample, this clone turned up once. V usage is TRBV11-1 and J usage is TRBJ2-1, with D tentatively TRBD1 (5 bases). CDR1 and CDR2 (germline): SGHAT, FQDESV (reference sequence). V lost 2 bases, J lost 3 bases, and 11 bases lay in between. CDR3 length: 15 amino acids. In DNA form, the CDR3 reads TGTGCCAGCAGCTTAAGGCAGGGAAACTACAATGAGCAGTTCTTC. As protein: CASSLRQGNYNEQFF.

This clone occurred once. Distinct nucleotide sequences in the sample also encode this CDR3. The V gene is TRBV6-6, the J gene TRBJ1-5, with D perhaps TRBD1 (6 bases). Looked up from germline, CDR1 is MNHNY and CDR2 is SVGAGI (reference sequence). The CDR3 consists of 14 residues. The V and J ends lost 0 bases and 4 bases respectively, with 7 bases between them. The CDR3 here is CASSYSTGNQPQHF. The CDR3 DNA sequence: TGTGCCAGCAGTTACTCGACAGGAAATCAGCCCCAGCATTTT.

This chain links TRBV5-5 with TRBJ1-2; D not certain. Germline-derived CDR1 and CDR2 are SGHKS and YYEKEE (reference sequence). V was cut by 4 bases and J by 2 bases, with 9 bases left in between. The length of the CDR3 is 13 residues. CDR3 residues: CASSPDTNYGYTF. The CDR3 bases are TGTGCCAGCAGCCCCGACACGAACTATGGCTACACCTTC.

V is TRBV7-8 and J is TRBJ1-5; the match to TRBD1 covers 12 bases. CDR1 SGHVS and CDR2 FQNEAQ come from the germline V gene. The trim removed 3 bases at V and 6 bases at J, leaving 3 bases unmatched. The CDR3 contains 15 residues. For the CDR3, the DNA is TGTGCCAGCAGCTTGGGGACAGGGGGCGTTCAGCCCCAGCATTTT. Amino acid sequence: CASSLGTGGVQPQHF.

DNA of the CDR3: TGCGCCAGCAGTGGCTCTAGCGGGGGGGCAGTTACGCAGTATTTT. This sequence encodes CASSGSSGGAVTQYF. The rearrangement uses TRBV10-1 and TRBJ2-3, with 12 bases aligning to TRBD2. Trimming at V came to 4 bases and at J to 8 bases, leaving 7 bases not matched to a gene. CDR3 length equals 15 residues. Looked up from germline, CDR1 is WNHNN and CDR2 is SYGVQD (reference sequence).

For the CDR3, the DNA is TGTGCCAGCAGTTCTCGTACATCTAGCGGGGGGCCGGGAGATACGCAGTATTTT. Translating gives CASSSRTSSGGPGDTQYF. The chain is built from TRBV28 and TRBJ2-3, with 11 nucleotides matching TRBD2. The CDR3 totals 18 residues. J was trimmed by 5 bases and V by 4 bases; bases with no gene match: 14. The germline V gene encodes CDR1 MDHEN and CDR2 SYDVKM.

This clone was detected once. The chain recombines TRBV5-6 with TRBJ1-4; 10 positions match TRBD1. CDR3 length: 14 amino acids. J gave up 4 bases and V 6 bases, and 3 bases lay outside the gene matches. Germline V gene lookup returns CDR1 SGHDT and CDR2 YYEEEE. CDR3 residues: CASTRDRGNEKLFF. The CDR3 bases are TGTGCCAGCACCCGGGACAGGGGTAATGAAAAACTGTTTTTT.

The CDR3 nucleotides read TGCGCCAGCAGCCAGCTCCAGGGCCGGCCCCAGCATTTT. It specifies CASSQLQGRPQHF. V is TRBV4-1 and J is TRBJ1-5; D is perhaps TRBD1 (5 bases). CDR3 size: 13 residues. The germline CDR1 and CDR2 sequences are MGHRA and YSYEKL. Trimming left V 3 bases short and J 9 bases short, with 12 bases between.

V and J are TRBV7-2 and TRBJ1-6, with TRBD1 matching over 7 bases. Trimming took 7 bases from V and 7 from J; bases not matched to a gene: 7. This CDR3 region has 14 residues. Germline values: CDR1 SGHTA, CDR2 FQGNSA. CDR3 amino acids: CASTQTGYNSPLHF. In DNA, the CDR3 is TGTGCCAGCACCCAGACAGGGTACAATTCACCCCTCCACTTT.

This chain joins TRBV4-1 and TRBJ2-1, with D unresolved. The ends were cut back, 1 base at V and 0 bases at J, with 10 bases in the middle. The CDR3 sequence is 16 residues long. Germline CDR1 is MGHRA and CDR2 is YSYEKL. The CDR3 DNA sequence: TGCGCCAGCAGCCAAGGCGTACTGAGCTCCTACAATGAGCAGTTCTTC. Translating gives CASSQGVLSSYNEQFF.

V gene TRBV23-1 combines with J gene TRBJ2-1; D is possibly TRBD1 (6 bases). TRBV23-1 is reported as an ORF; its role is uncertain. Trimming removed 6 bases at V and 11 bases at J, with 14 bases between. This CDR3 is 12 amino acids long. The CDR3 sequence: CASSQQGIKQFF. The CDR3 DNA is TGCGCCAGCAGCCAACAGGGTATTAAGCAGTTCTTC.

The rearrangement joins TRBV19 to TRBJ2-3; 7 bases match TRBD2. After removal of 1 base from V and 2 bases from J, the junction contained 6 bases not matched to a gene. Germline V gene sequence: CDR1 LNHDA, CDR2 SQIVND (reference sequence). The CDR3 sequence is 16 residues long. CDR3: CASSIGGGTYTDTQYF. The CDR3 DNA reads TGTGCCAGTAGTATAGGGGGGGGAACTTACACAGATACGCAGTATTTT.

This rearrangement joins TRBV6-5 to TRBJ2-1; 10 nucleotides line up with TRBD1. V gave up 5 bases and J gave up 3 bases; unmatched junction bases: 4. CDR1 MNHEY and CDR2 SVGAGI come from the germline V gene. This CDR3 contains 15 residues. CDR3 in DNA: TGTGCCAGCAGTACTGACAGGGGGCTCTACAATGAGCAGTTCTTC. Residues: CASSTDRGLYNEQFF.

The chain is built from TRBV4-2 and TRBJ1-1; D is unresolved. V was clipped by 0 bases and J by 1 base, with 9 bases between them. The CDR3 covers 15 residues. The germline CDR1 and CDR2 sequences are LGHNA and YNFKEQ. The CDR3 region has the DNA TGTGCCAGCAGCCAAGAAAAGGCAGGGAACACTGAAGCTTTCTTT. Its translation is CASSQEKAGNTEAFF.

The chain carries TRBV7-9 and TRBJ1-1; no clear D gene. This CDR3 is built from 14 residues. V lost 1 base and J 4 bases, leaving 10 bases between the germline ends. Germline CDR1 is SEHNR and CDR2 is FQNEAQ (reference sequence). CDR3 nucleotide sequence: TGTGCCAGCAGCTTAGGACCGGCGGGCACTGAAGCTTTCTTT. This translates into CASSLGPAGTEAFF.

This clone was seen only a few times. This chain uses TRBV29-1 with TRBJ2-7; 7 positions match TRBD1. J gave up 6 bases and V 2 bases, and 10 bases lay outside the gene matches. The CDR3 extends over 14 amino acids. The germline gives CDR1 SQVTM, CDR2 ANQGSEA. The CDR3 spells CSVEKGQGVGEQYF. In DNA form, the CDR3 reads TGCAGCGTTGAAAAGGGGCAGGGGGTAGGCGAGCAGTACTTC.

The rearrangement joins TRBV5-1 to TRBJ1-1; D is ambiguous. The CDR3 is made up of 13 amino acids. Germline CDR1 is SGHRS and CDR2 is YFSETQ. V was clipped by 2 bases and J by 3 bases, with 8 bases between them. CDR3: CASSFGFDTEAFF. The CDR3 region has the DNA TGCGCCAGCAGCTTCGGGTTTGACACTGAAGCTTTCTTT.

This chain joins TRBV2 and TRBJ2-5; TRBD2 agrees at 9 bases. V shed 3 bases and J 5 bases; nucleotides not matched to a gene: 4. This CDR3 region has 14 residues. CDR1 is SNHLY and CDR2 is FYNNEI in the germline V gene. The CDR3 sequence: CASSEGLAGETQYF. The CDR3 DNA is TGTGCCAGCAGTGAGGGACTAGCCGGGGAGACCCAGTACTTC.

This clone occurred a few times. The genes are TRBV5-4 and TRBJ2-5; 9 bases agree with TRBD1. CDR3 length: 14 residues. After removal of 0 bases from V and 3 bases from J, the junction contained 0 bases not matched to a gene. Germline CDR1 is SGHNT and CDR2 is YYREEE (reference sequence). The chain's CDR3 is CASSLGTGEETQYF. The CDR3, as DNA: TGTGCCAGCAGCTTGGGGACAGGGGAAGAGACCCAGTACTTC. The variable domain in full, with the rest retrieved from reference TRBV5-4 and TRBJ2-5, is ETGVTQSPTHLIKTRGQQVTLRCSSQSGHNTVSWYQQALGQGPQFIFQYYREEENGRGNFPPRFSGLQFPNYSSELNVNALELDDSALYLCASSLGTGEETQYFGPGTRLLVL.

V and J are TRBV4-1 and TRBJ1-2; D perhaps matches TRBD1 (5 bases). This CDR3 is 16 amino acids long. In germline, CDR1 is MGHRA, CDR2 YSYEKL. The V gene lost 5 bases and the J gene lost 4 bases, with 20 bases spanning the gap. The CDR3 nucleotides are TGCGCCAGCAGCGTGGTATTGGGGGGTCGTAGCTATGGCTACACCTTC. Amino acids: CASSVVLGGRSYGYTF.

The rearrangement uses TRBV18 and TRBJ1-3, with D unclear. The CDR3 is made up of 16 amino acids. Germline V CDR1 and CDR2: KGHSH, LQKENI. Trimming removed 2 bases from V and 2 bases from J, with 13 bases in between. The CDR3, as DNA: TGTGCCAGCTCACCAACAGCCATTCTACCTGGAAACACCATATATTTT. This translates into CASSPTAILPGNTIYF. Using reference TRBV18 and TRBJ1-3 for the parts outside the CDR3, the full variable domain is NAGVMQNPRHLVRRRGQEARLRCSPMKGHSHVYWYRQLPEEGLKFMVYLQKENIIDESGMPKERFSAEFPKEGPSILRIQQVVRGDSAAYFCASSPTAILPGNTIYFGEGSWLTVV.

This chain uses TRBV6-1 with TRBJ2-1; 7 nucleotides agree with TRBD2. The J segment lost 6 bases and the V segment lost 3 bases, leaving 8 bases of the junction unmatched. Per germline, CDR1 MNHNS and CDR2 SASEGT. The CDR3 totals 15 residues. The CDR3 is CASSDLLAPFNEQFF. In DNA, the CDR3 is TGTGCCAGCAGTGATTTACTAGCGCCTTTCAATGAGCAGTTCTTC.

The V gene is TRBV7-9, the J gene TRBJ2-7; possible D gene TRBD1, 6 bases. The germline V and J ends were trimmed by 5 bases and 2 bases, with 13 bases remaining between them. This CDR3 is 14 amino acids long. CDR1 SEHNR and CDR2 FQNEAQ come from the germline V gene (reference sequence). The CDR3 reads CASSTLTGTYEQYF. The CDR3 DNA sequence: TGTGCCAGCAGCACCCTGACAGGTACCTACGAGCAGTACTTC.